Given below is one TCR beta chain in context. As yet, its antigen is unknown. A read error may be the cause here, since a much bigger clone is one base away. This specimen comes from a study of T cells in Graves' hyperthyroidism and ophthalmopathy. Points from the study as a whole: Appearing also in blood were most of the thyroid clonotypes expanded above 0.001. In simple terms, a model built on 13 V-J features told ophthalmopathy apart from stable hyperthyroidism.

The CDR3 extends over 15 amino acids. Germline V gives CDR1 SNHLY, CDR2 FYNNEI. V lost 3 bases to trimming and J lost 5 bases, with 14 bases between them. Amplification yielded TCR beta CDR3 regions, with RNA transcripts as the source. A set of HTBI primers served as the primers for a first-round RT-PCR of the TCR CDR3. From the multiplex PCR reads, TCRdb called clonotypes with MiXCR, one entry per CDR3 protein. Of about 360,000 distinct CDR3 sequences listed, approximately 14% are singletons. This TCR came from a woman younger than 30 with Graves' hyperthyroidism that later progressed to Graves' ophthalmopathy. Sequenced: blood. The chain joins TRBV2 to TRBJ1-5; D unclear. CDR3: CASSDFAVPDQPQHF. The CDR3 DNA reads TGTGCCAGCAGTGATTTCGCGGTCCCCGATCAGCCCCAGCATTTT.